Following are 23 T cell receptor beta chains from one sample sequenced in a study of Ad26.COV2.S vaccination and SARS-CoV-2 variants (dated by TCRdb to the early 2020s). The library was produced with the immunoSEQ multiplex PCR assay. TCRdb provides this immuneACCESS table in a form limited to in-frame rearrangements. Some clones are lacking; in checked studies, under half of them reflect an unresolved V gene, and why the rest are absent is not known. A total of 200,000 to 300,000 clones appear in this sample, more than 75% of them only once. The top ten clonotypes cover around 11% of the sample. This specimen's treatment or condition label, interpreted: roughly 20 received Ad26.COV2.S at low or high dose, single or two shots; about five received placebo; per-sample allocation not given. For vaccine and placebo recipients, repertoires were sequenced using samples collected on day 63 after the first injection.

This specimen consisted of peripheral blood, obtained in a trial of Ad26.COV2.S vaccine versus placebo. The origin of the receptors is a person aged 18 to 59 who received the Ad26.COV2.S COVID-19 vaccine or a placebo.

This clone has just one count. The CDR3 DNA sequence: TGTGCCAGCAGACCCGGGGACGGACAATATGGCTACACCTTC. Its translation is CASRPGDGQYGYTF. V usage is TRBV27 and J usage is TRBJ1-2, with D possibly being TRBD1 (5 bases). Trimming cost V 6 bases and J 5 bases, with 16 bases left between them. This CDR3 has 14 amino acids. The germline gives CDR1 MNHEY, CDR2 SMNVEV (reference sequence).

The rearrangement links TRBV5-1 to TRBJ2-3; D perhaps matches TRBD2 (5 bases). Trimming shortened V by 4 bases and J by 1 base, and 7 bases separated the two germline ends. There are 13 residues in the CDR3. CDR1 SGHRS and CDR2 YFSETQ come from the germline V gene. The CDR3 sequence: CASSRDGTDTQYF. CDR3 nucleotide sequence: TGCGCCAGCAGCCGGGATGGCACAGATACGCAGTATTTT.

This chain uses TRBV6-5 with TRBJ2-7, with D maybe TRBD1 (7 bases). The CDR3 is 15 residues long. CDR1 is MNHEY and CDR2 is SVGAGI in the germline V gene. V lost 2 bases to trimming and J lost 3 bases, with 14 bases between them. The CDR3 protein is CASSYGGPGGYEQYF. For the CDR3, the DNA is TGTGCCAGCAGTTACGGGGGGCCAGGGGGCTACGAGCAGTACTTC.

This clone was picked up one time. V usage is TRBV28 and J usage is TRBJ1-6; D is undetermined. V was pared by 7 bases and J by 1 base, with 8 bases between. Germline V gene lookup returns CDR1 MDHEN and CDR2 SYDVKM. CDR3 length equals 14 residues. The CDR3 sequence: CASKILSYNSPLHF. The DNA for the CDR3 is TGTGCCAGCAAGATCTTGTCCTATAATTCACCCCTCCACTTT. Full variable domain (remainder filled in from reference TRBV28 and TRBJ1-6): DVKVTQSSRYLVKRTGEKVFLECVQDMDHENMFWYRQDPGLGLRLIYFSYDVKMKEKGDIPEGYSVSREKKERFSLILESASTNQTSMYLCASKILSYNSPLHFGNGTRLTVT.

The chain combines TRBV5-1 with TRBJ2-1; 7 nucleotides line up with TRBD2. V lost 0 bases and J lost 3; bases outside the gene matches: 6. The CDR3 consists of 16 residues. CDR1 is SGHRS and CDR2 is YFSETQ in the germline V gene. The CDR3 sequence: CASSLGLAGYYNEQFF. The CDR3 DNA is TGCGCCAGCAGCTTGGGACTAGCTGGATACTACAATGAGCAGTTCTTC.

V and J are TRBV27 and TRBJ2-5; a possible D gene is TRBD2 (5 bases). CDR1 and CDR2 from the germline V gene are MNHEY and SMNVEV (reference sequence). V gave up 3 bases and J gave up 5 bases, with 16 bases separating them. The CDR3 length is 15 residues. CDR3: CASSFLGSREETQYF. The CDR3 DNA follows: TGTGCCAGCAGTTTCCTTGGTAGTAGGGAGGAGACCCAGTACTTC.

The rearrangement joins TRBV6-4 to TRBJ2-1, with 9 bases that match TRBD2. V lost 4 bases and J lost 3; bases outside the gene matches: 4. The CDR3 length is 15 residues. The germline CDR1 and CDR2 sequences are MRHNA and SNTAGT. The CDR3 loop is CASSALAGNYNEQFF. The DNA of the CDR3 is TGTGCCAGCAGTGCTCTAGCGGGAAACTACAATGAGCAGTTCTTC.

The rearrangement links TRBV7-9 to TRBJ2-1; tentatively, D is TRBD2 (5 bases). Trimming removed 4 bases at V and 10 bases at J, with 17 bases between. The length of the CDR3 is 14 residues. Germline assignment: CDR1 SEHNR and CDR2 FQNEAQ (reference sequence). CDR3 region: CASSSSLVGSEQFF. The DNA of the CDR3 is TGTGCCAGCAGCTCTAGCCTAGTGGGGAGCGAGCAGTTCTTC.

The chain combines TRBV7-9 with TRBJ1-4, with D tentatively TRBD1 (5 bases). This CDR3 has 15 amino acids. V shed 1 base and J shed 11 bases, with 17 bases lying between them. Germline CDR1 SEHNR, CDR2 FQNEAQ (reference sequence). The CDR3 sequence is CASSLGSGGRAKLFF. The DNA for the CDR3 is TGTGCCAGCAGCTTAGGGTCCGGCGGCAGGGCGAAACTGTTTTTT. The full variable domain, with the rest looked up from reference TRBV7-9 and TRBJ1-4, is DTGVSQNPRHKITKRGQNVTFRCDPISEHNRLYWYRQTLGQGPEFLTYFQNEAQLEKSRLLSDRFSAERPKGSFSTLEIQRTEQGDSAMYLCASSLGSGGRAKLFFGSGTQLSVL.

The gene calls are TRBV19 and TRBJ2-1; 8 bases map to TRBD2. Germline values: CDR1 LNHDA, CDR2 SQIVND (reference sequence). The CDR3 is made up of 15 amino acids. V dropped 3 bases and J dropped 7; count of bases not matched to a gene: 8. This CDR3 reads CASSIRSGSLNEQFF. In nucleotides, the CDR3 is TGTGCCAGTAGTATCAGAAGCGGGAGTTTGAATGAGCAGTTCTTC. The whole variable domain, remainder taken from reference TRBV19 and TRBJ2-1, is DGGITQSPKYLFRKEGQNVTLSCEQNLNHDAMYWYRQDPGQGLRLIYYSQIVNDFQKGDIAEGYSVSREKKESFPLTVTSAQKNPTAFYLCASSIRSGSLNEQFFGPGTRLTVL.

J is TRBJ2-1 and V is TRBV3-1 (or the pseudogene TRBV3-2); 8 positions match TRBD2. Germline CDR1 and CDR2: LGHDT and YNNKEL (reference sequence). The length of the CDR3 is 18 residues. V lost 3 bases to trimming and J lost 7 bases; unmatched junction nucleotides: 17. The CDR3 bases are TGTGCCAGCAGCCAGCCAAGGGGCGCGGGGGGCTGGGGGAATGAGCAGTTCTTC. Protein sequence: CASSQPRGAGGWGNEQFF.

The gene calls are TRBV6-5 and TRBJ1-1, with D tentatively TRBD1 (5 bases). The CDR3 sequence is 13 residues long. Trimming took 4 bases from V and 4 from J, leaving 10 bases between them. Germline V gene data show CDR1 as MNHEY and CDR2 as SVGAGI. CDR3 DNA: TGTGCCAGCAGTTTGACAGAGTCCACTGAAGCTTTCTTT. As protein: CASSLTESTEAFF.

The chain carries TRBV7-9 and TRBJ2-1; D may be TRBD2 (5 bases). This CDR3 is built from 13 residues. Germline V gene lookup returns CDR1 SEHNR and CDR2 FQNEAQ (reference sequence). Trimming took 3 bases from V and 5 from J, leaving 8 bases between them. CDR3 sequence reads: CASSFWEHNEQFF. CDR3 coding DNA: TGTGCCAGCAGCTTTTGGGAGCACAATGAGCAGTTCTTC.

This sequence joins TRBV18 and TRBJ2-1, with TRBD2 matching 7 bases. Losses at the gene ends were 0 bases for V and 8 bases for J; bases not matched to a gene: 13. The V gene's germline CDR1 is KGHSH and CDR2 LQKENI. This CDR3 contains 17 residues. CDR3 sequence reads: CASSPPKGGPGVHEQFF. The CDR3 region has the DNA TGTGCCAGCTCACCACCGAAGGGAGGGCCGGGAGTCCATGAGCAGTTCTTC.

The count of this clone is one. The chain uses TRBV28 and TRBJ1-4; D not resolved. V was pared by 7 bases and J by 3 bases, with 18 bases between. Germline V lookup: CDR1 MDHEN, CDR2 SYDVKM. The CDR3 contains 16 residues. The CDR3 is CASTPSGSKANEKLFF. CDR3 bases: TGTGCCAGCACCCCTTCGGGGAGTAAGGCTAATGAAAAACTGTTTTTT.

The V gene is TRBV19, the J gene TRBJ2-7; 7 nucleotides match TRBD2. V was pared by 6 bases and J by 4 bases, with 9 bases of the junction left unmatched. This CDR3 contains 14 residues. Germline V gene data show CDR1 as LNHDA and CDR2 as SQIVND (reference sequence). The CDR3 DNA reads as TGTGCCAGTAGACCACGGGGGGTGACGTACGAGCAGTACTTC. Protein product: CASRPRGVTYEQYF.

The rearrangement uses TRBV28 and TRBJ1-5; a weak D match, TRBD1 (6 bases). CDR3 length equals 15 residues. The ends were cut back, 6 bases at V and 5 bases at J, with 17 bases in the middle. The germline gives CDR1 MDHEN, CDR2 SYDVKM. CDR3 in amino acids: CASSTGTPVHQPQHF. The CDR3 DNA sequence: TGTGCCAGCAGCACTGGGACACCCGTTCATCAGCCCCAGCATTTT.

The rearrangement joins TRBV7-9 to TRBJ2-7; 8 positions match TRBD2. J lost 0 bases, V lost 3 bases, and 7 bases had no gene match. Germline lookup yields CDR1 SEHNR and CDR2 FQNEAQ (reference sequence). This CDR3 has 16 amino acids. The CDR3 DNA sequence: TGTGCCAGCAGCTTGGCTAGCGGGTCCGTCTCCTACGAGCAGTACTTC. Its protein product is CASSLASGSVSYEQYF.

The chain has TRBV13 and TRBJ1-1; no clear D gene. The germline V gene has CDR1 PRHDT and CDR2 FYEKMQ (reference sequence). The CDR3 is made up of 15 amino acids. V was cut by 5 bases and J by 4 bases, with 17 bases left in between. The CDR3 spells CASSAYSFLGTEAFF. CDR3 nucleotides: TGTGCCAGCAGCGCTTACAGCTTTTTGGGCACTGAAGCTTTCTTT. Full variable domain (remainder filled in from reference TRBV13 and TRBJ1-1): AAGVIQSPRHLIKEKRETATLKCYPIPRHDTVYWYQQGPGQDPQFLISFYEKMQSDKGSIPDRFSAQQFSDYHSELNMSSLELGDSALYFCASSAYSFLGTEAFFGQGTRLTVV.

This clone has more than one count but fewer than ten. This chain uses TRBV3-1 (or the pseudogene TRBV3-2) with TRBJ1-3, with 9 bases that match TRBD1. V shed 4 bases and J 4 bases; nucleotides not matched to a gene: 8. Germline CDR1 and CDR2: LGHDT and YNNKEL (reference sequence). The CDR3 consists of 16 residues. Here the CDR3 reads CASSPTGGSGGNTIYF. The CDR3 DNA is TGTGCCAGCAGCCCTACAGGGGGCTCAGGCGGAAACACCATATATTTT.

This chain connects TRBV19 to TRBJ2-5; TRBD1 matches at 9 bases. The V segment lost 3 bases and the J segment 5 bases; nucleotides outside the gene matches: 7. This CDR3 region has 15 residues. Germline V lookup: CDR1 LNHDA, CDR2 SQIVND (reference sequence). CDR3 amino acids: CASSIDGTGWETQYF. CDR3 in DNA: TGTGCCAGTAGTATCGACGGGACAGGGTGGGAGACCCAGTACTTC.

The rearrangement links TRBV7-2 to TRBJ1-6; D gene ambiguous. The V gene lost 2 bases and the J gene lost 9 bases, with 11 bases spanning the gap. From germline, CDR1 is SGHTA and CDR2 FQGNSA. The CDR3 loop spans 14 amino acids. CDR3 protein: CASSLLGLGSPLHF. Here the CDR3 DNA reads TGTGCCAGCAGCTTATTGGGGTTGGGTTCACCCCTCCACTTT. Complete variable domain (other parts from reference TRBV7-2 and TRBJ1-6): GAGVSQSPSNKVTEKGKDVELRCDPISGHTALYWYRQSLGQGLEFLIYFQGNSAPDKSGLPSDRFSAERTGGSVSTLTIQRTQQEDSAVYLCASSLLGLGSPLHFGNGTRLTVT.

The gene calls are TRBV5-1 and TRBJ1-4, with 8 nucleotides matching TRBD1. The germline V gene has CDR1 SGHRS and CDR2 YFSETQ. V was pared by 0 bases and J by 3 bases, with 1 base of the junction left unmatched. The CDR3 is made up of 15 amino acids. The CDR3 loop reads CASSLGDRSNEKLFF. The CDR3, as DNA: TGCGCCAGCAGCTTGGGGGACAGGTCTAATGAAAAACTGTTTTTT.